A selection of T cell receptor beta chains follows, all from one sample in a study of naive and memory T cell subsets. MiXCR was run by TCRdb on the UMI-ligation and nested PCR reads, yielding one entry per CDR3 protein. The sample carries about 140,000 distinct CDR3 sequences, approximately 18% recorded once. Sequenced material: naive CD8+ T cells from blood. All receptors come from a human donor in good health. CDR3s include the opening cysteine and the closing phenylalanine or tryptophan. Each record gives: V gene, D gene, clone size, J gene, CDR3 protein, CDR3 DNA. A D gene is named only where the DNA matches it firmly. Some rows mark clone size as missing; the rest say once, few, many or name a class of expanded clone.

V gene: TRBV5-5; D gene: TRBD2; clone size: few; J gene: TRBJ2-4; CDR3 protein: CASRTVVGGRNIQYF; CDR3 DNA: TGTGCCAGCAGAACGGTCGTCGGGGGGAGAAACATTCAGTACTTC
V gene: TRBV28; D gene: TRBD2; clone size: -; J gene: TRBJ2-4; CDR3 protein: CASRGGTSGLAKNIQYF; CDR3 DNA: TGTGCCAGCAGGGGGGGGACTAGCGGGTTAGCCAAAAACATTCAGTACTTC
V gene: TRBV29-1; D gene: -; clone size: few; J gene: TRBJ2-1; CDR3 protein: CSVDVSVSYNEQFF; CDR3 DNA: TGCAGCGTTGACGTGTCAGTCTCCTACAATGAGCAGTTCTTC
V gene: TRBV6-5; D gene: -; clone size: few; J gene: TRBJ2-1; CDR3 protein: CASSYSGPSGLAIDEQFF; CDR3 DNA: TGTGCCAGCAGTTACTCGGGCCCCTCCGGTCTAGCCATAGATGAGCAGTTCTTC
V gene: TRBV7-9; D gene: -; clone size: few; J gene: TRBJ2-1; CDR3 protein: CASTLRGNEQFF; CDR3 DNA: TGTGCCAGCACTCTTAGGGGCAATGAGCAGTTCTTC
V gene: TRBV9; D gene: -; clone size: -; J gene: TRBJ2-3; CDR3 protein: CASSVDDWSADTQYF; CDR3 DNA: TGTGCCAGCAGCGTAGACGACTGGAGCGCAGATACGCAGTATTTT
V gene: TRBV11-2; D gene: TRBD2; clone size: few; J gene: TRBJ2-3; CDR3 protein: CASSPWTSGSWNTDTQYF; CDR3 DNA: TGTGCCAGCAGCCCGTGGACTAGCGGGAGTTGGAACACAGATACGCAGTATTTT
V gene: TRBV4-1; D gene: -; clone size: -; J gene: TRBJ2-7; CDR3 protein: CASSQVEGMGYEQYF; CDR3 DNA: TGCGCCAGCAGCCAAGTCGAGGGGATGGGTTACGAGCAGTACTTC
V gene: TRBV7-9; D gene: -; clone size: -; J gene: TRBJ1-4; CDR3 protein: CASSQVQLGGNEKLFF; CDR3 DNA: TGTGCCAGCAGCCAGGTCCAGTTAGGGGGTAATGAAAAACTGTTTTTT
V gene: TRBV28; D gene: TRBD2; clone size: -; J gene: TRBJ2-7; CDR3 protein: CASSLYLRRVAGAILEYSYEQYF; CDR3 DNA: TGTGCCAGCAGTTTATATCTTAGGCGGGTAGCGGGAGCTATTCTAGAATACTCCTACGAGCAGTACTTC
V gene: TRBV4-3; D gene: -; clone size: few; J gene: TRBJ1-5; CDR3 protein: CASSRAWNQPQHF; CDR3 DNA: TGCGCCAGCAGCCGGGCTTGGAATCAGCCCCAGCATTTT
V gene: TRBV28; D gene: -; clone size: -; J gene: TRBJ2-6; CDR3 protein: CASSYPSIGTLGGANVLTF; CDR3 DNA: TGTGCCAGCAGTTACCCCAGCATAGGGACCCTTGGTGGGGCCAACGTCCTGACTTTC
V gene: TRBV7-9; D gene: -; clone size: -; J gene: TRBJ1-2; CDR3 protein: CASSLTPDSNPDTF; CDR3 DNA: TGTGCCAGCAGCTTAACGCCGGATTCAAACCCTGACACCTTC
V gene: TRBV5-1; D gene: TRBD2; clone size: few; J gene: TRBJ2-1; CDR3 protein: CASSLAGTSGRALQFF; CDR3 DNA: TGCGCCAGCAGCTTGGCCGGGACTAGCGGGAGGGCTTTGCAGTTCTTC
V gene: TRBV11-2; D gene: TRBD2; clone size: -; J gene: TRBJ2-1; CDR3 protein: CASSLEASGVLGFGEQFF; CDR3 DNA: TGTGCCAGCAGCTTAGAGGCCAGCGGGGTCCTTGGGTTCGGTGAGCAGTTCTTC
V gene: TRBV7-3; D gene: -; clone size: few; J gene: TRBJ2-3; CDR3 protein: CASSHVDSTDTQYF; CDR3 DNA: TGTGCCAGCAGCCACGTGGACAGCACAGATACGCAGTATTTT
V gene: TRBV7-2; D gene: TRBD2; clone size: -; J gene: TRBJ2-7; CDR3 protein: CASRQTSVSYEQYF; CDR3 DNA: TGTGCCAGCAGACAGACTAGCGTCTCCTACGAGCAGTACTTC
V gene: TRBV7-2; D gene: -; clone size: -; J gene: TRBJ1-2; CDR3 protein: CASSLDSVYGYTF; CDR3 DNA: TGTGCCAGCAGCTTAGACTCCGTCTATGGCTACACCTTC
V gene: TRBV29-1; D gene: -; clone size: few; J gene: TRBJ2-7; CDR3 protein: CSVRRGNYEQYF; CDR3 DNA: TGCAGCGTTCGGAGGGGGAACTACGAGCAGTACTTC